A single sample is the source of the 10 T cell receptor beta chains below, sequenced in a study of T cells in Graves' hyperthyroidism and ophthalmopathy. TCR beta CDR3 sequences were amplified from RNA transcripts. During a first-round RT-PCR of the TCR CDR3, the HTBI primer set was used. TCRdb reprocessed the multiplex PCR reads with MiXCR, giving one entry per CDR3 protein. Of hundreds of thousands of distinct CDR3 sequences in the sample, around 22% were seen once. Sequenced material: blood. The receptors shown here come from a woman in her thirties with Graves' ophthalmopathy.

This clonotype was detected many times. The chain joins TRBV5-1 to TRBJ1-2; 7 bases are shared with TRBD1. Germline lookup yields CDR1 SGHRS and CDR2 YFSETQ. The trim removed 6 bases at V and 3 bases at J, leaving 14 bases unmatched. The CDR3 has 16 residues. CDR3 in DNA: TGCGCCAGCACCCAGAGCCCCGGGACAGAACACTATGGCTACACCTTC. Encoded protein: CASTQSPGTEHYGYTF.

Ten or more counts support this clonotype. The V gene is TRBV2, the J gene TRBJ1-1; D unclear. CDR1 and CDR2 (germline): SNHLY, FYNNEI. Trimming shortened V by 6 bases and J by 3 bases, and 11 bases separated the two germline ends. This CDR3 comprises 13 residues. The CDR3 sequence: CASRPRRDTEAFF. The CDR3 DNA follows: TGTGCCAGCAGACCAAGACGAGACACTGAAGCTTTCTTT.

This clonotype was recorded a few times. This chain uses TRBV18 with TRBJ2-7; 7 nucleotides match TRBD2. The germline V gene has CDR1 KGHSH and CDR2 LQKENI. The CDR3 is 15 amino acids. Trimming at V came to 3 bases and at J to 3 bases, leaving 8 bases not matched to a gene. The CDR3 region is CASSPGSGQNYEQYF. CDR3 nucleotide sequence: TGTGCCAGCTCACCGGGTAGCGGGCAGAACTACGAGCAGTACTTC.

This chain joins TRBV30 and TRBJ1-2; D unresolved. V lost 3 bases and J 7 bases, leaving 9 bases between the germline ends. Germline CDR1 is GTSNPN and CDR2 is SVGIG (reference sequence). The CDR3 consists of 11 residues. The CDR3: CAWRSGPGYTF. The CDR3 DNA follows: TGTGCCTGGAGGTCAGGACCTGGCTACACCTTC.

The sample holds many counts of this clonotype. The chain is built from TRBV5-1 and TRBJ2-7; TRBD1 matches at 7 bases. Germline CDR1 is SGHRS and CDR2 is YFSETQ. Germline trimming cut 1 base from V and 3 bases from J; bases unmatched to any gene: 1. This CDR3 region has 13 residues. In nucleotides, the CDR3 is TGCGCCAGCAGCTTGCGGACAGGCTACGAGCAGTACTTC. This encodes CASSLRTGYEQYF.

This chain joins TRBV6-2 or TRBV6-3 and TRBJ2-5; maybe TRBD1 (5 bases). The CDR3 contains 16 residues. Germline V gives CDR1 MNHEY, CDR2 SVGEGT. V lost 0 bases to trimming and J lost 1 base, with 12 bases between them. As DNA, the CDR3 is TGTGCCAGCAGTTACTCGGCAGGGATTTCCCAAGAGACCCAGTACTTC. Translated: CASSYSAGISQETQYF.

This clonotype was counted only a few times. This chain connects TRBV6-1 to TRBJ2-7, with 10 positions matching TRBD1. The CDR3 runs to 15 residues. Germline V lookup: CDR1 MNHNS, CDR2 SASEGT. The V segment lost 6 bases and the J segment 5 bases; nucleotides outside the gene matches: 10. The CDR3 is CASRDMGQGSHEQYF. In DNA form, the CDR3 reads TGTGCCAGCAGAGACATGGGACAGGGGTCTCACGAGCAGTACTTC.

This clonotype was observed many times. The chain recombines TRBV7-9 with TRBJ2-7; D is tentatively TRBD1 or TRBD2 (6 bases each). V lost 8 bases, J lost 3 bases, and 8 bases lay in between. Germline V CDR1 and CDR2: SEHNR, FQNEAQ (reference sequence). The CDR3 length is 11 residues. CDR3 loop: CASGGLYEQYF. The CDR3 DNA reads as TGTGCCAGCGGGGGGCTCTACGAGCAGTACTTC.

This clonotype was recorded at least ten times. The rearrangement uses TRBV20-1 and TRBJ1-2; no clear D. The CDR3 sequence is 12 residues long. The V end lost 5 bases, the J end lost 4 bases, and 11 bases lay between the germline ends. The germline V gene encodes CDR1 DFQATT and CDR2 SNEGSKA (reference sequence). CDR3: CSAPRRIYGYTF. DNA for the CDR3: TGCAGTGCTCCAAGGCGGATCTATGGCTACACCTTC.

This clonotype was found many times. The chain combines TRBV20-1 with TRBJ1-6; D is ambiguous. Germline-derived CDR1 and CDR2 are DFQATT and SNEGSKA (reference sequence). V was clipped by 3 bases and J by 7 bases, with 10 bases between them. The CDR3 covers 13 residues. This CDR3 reads CSASWQDNSPLHF. CDR3 bases: TGCAGTGCTAGTTGGCAGGACAATTCACCCCTCCACTTT.